This record looks at one T cell receptor beta chain sequence and its context. Antigen: not known. The data derive from a study of T cell responses to AZD1222 COVID-19 vaccine. Study results and caveats: Within unmutated variant regions lay the reported targets of nearly half of spike-specific TCRs. Only after the peak T cell response were repertoires sampled. Distributed over spike, vaccine-associated CD4 TCRs predominated at 160-218 and 743-854.

Germline V gene sequence: CDR1 SGHNT, CDR2 YYREEE (reference sequence). Between the trimmed V and J ends, which lost 5 bases and 0 bases, there was a span of 8 bases. The CDR3 extends over 14 amino acids. Clones were read by immunoSEQ multiplex PCR, and TCRdb kept only the in-frame ones, dropping some. The data hold around 110,000 clones, with 85% to 90% observed a single time. The chain employs TRBV5-4 and TRBJ2-2; maybe TRBD2 (5 bases). The sample consisted of peripheral blood, taken on day 0 of AZD1222 vaccination. The clonotype comes from an adult in good health. The CDR3 DNA reads TGTGCCAGCAGGGAGGTCGCGAACACCGGGGAGCTGTTTTTT. Its translation: CASREVANTGELFF.